One and the same sample provided the 7 T cell receptor beta chains below, sequenced in a study of blood T cell repertoires in COVID-19. Clones were read by immunoSEQ multiplex PCR, and TCRdb kept only the in-frame ones, dropping some. The sample has roughly 270,000 clones, approximately 81% seen once. The sequenced sample was PBMCs or T cells enriched from blood (not recorded which). Every receptor here comes from a woman aged 45-59 years who had recovered from COVID-19.

The gene calls are TRBV5-6 and TRBJ2-3; 8 bases line up with TRBD2. Trimming cost V 4 bases and J 2 bases; bases outside gene matches: 6. Germline loops: CDR1 SGHDT, CDR2 YYEEEE. The CDR3 sequence is 15 residues long. In DNA form, the CDR3 reads TGTGCCAGCAGCAAGGGACTAGTAGACACAGATACGCAGTATTTT. This gives the protein CASSKGLVDTDTQYF.

A single count supports this clone. The genes are TRBV24-1 and TRBJ2-1; 7 nucleotides line up with TRBD1. The CDR3 consists of 13 residues. The ends lost 5 bases at V and 8 bases at J; junction bases unmatched: 5. Germline V CDR1 and CDR2: KGHDR, SFDVKD. As DNA, the CDR3 is TGTGCCACCAGTGGACAGGGCACATATGAGCAGTTCTTC. Its translation is CATSGQGTYEQFF.

The genes are TRBV5-1 and TRBJ2-7; 10 nucleotides align to TRBD2. This CDR3 has 17 residues. V shed 2 bases, J shed 2 bases, and the junction held 10 bases outside the gene matches. CDR1 SGHRS and CDR2 YFSETQ come from the germline V gene. DNA of the CDR3: TGCGCCAGCAGCTTAAAAACCGGGACTAGCGAAACCTACGAGCAGTACTTC. It specifies CASSLKTGTSETYEQYF.

The gene calls are TRBV18 and TRBJ2-7, with TRBD2 matching 13 bases. Germline CDR1 reads KGHSH; CDR2 reads LQKENI. Trimming took 2 bases from V and 6 from J; bases not matched to a gene: 4. This CDR3 has 15 residues. Written as DNA, the CDR3 is TGTGCCAGCTCACCAGGACTAGCGGGAGTAAGCGAGCAGTACTTC. This sequence encodes CASSPGLAGVSEQYF.

A note on this clone: Other DNA sequences from this sample encode an identical CDR3 as well. The chain combines TRBV18 with TRBJ2-7; weak D call: TRBD1 (5 bases). CDR3 size: 12 residues. The germline V gene encodes CDR1 KGHSH and CDR2 LQKENI. Trimming removed 4 bases from V and 3 bases from J, with 7 bases in between. The CDR3 reads CASSLDSYEQYF. As DNA, the CDR3 is TGTGCCAGCTCACTAGACAGCTACGAGCAGTACTTC.

This clone was detected only once. The chain couples TRBV18 to TRBJ2-5; 8 nucleotides agree with TRBD2. This CDR3 comprises 13 residues. V gave up 5 bases and J gave up 5 bases; unmatched junction bases: 4. CDR1 and CDR2 (germline): KGHSH, LQKENI. The CDR3 sequence: CASSGTSRETQYF. The CDR3 bases are TGTGCCAGCTCAGGGACTAGTCGGGAGACCCAGTACTTC.

The V call is TRBV2, the J call TRBJ1-5, with 9 bases lining up with TRBD1. The CDR3 length is 14 residues. The germline V gene encodes CDR1 SNHLY and CDR2 FYNNEI. J lost 6 bases, V lost 6 bases, and 6 bases had no gene match. The chain's CDR3 is CASSRTGARQPQHF. The CDR3 coding sequence is TGTGCCAGCAGCCGGACAGGGGCTCGTCAGCCCCAGCATTTT. Drawing the rest from reference TRBV2 and TRBJ1-5, the complete variable domain is EPEVTQTPSHQVTQMGQEVILRCVPISNHLYFYWYRQILGQKVEFLVSFYNNEISEKSEIFDDQFSVERPDGSNFTLKIRSTKLEDSAMYFCASSRTGARQPQHFGDGTRLSIL.